The rows below give T cell receptor beta chains drawn from one sample of a study of T cell repertoires in cytomegalovirus infection. TCRdb reprocessed the reads with MiXCR, giving one entry per CDR3 protein. The sample includes approximately 990,000 distinct CDR3 sequences, about a third of them seen just once. What these receptors recognize is not known. The source material was cultured CD8+ T cells from PBMCs, sampled from culture after CMV antigen stimulation. The receptors come from a human donor in good health (CMV status not recorded). Some clones in this sample may be carry-over from other donors' samples. Each CDR3 is given with its conserved first and last residue. Each record gives: CDR3 length, V gene, D gene, J gene, clone size, CDR3 DNA, CDR3 protein. A D gene is named only where the DNA matches it firmly. Size is stated for part of the rows, as once, few or many counts, or as a class when the clone is expanded.

len: 18; v_gene: TRBV6-5; d_gene: TRBD2; j_gene: TRBJ2-1; abundance: many; CDR3nt: TGTGCCAGCAGTTACCCGGGACTAGCGGGGCTTCCTGGGAATGAGCAGTTCTTC; CDR3aa: CASSYPGLAGLPGNEQFF
len: 15; v_gene: TRBV7-9; d_gene: TRBD1; j_gene: TRBJ2-7; abundance: .; CDR3nt: TGTGCCAGCAGCTTATGGGACAGGGGAGTCTACGAGCAGTACTTC; CDR3aa: CASSLWDRGVYEQYF
len: 19; v_gene: TRBV14; d_gene: .; j_gene: TRBJ2-6; abundance: .; CDR3nt: TGTGCCAGCAGCCAACCATATGAGGTTGGGGCCTCTGGGACCAACGTCCTGACTTTC; CDR3aa: CASSQPYEVGASGTNVLTF
len: 17; v_gene: TRBV10-3; d_gene: .; j_gene: TRBJ1-1; abundance: .; CDR3nt: TGTGCCATCAGTGAGTCGAAGGGGAGCGGGCTGAACACTGAAGCTTTCTTT; CDR3aa: CAISESKGSGLNTEAFF
len: 15; v_gene: TRBV6-1; d_gene: .; j_gene: TRBJ2-3; abundance: many; CDR3nt: TGTGCCAGCAGTGAGTTGGCAGGGGTCCCAGATACGCAGTATTTT; CDR3aa: CASSELAGVPDTQYF
len: 16; v_gene: TRBV4-1; d_gene: .; j_gene: TRBJ1-2; abundance: many; CDR3nt: TGCGCCAGCAGCCAAGGCCCCGGGACGGGTCCCTATGGCTACACCTTC; CDR3aa: CASSQGPGTGPYGYTF
len: 14; v_gene: TRBV2; d_gene: .; j_gene: TRBJ1-3; abundance: few; CDR3nt: TGTGCCAGCGCTCTTCCTGACTCTGGAAACACCATATATTTT; CDR3aa: CASALPDSGNTIYF
len: 15; v_gene: TRBV10-3; d_gene: .; j_gene: TRBJ1-1; abundance: .; CDR3nt: TGTGCCATCAGTGAACCGGCGGCAGTGAACACTGAAGCTTTCTTT; CDR3aa: CAISEPAAVNTEAFF
len: 16; v_gene: TRBV20-1; d_gene: TRBD2; j_gene: TRBJ2-3; abundance: .; CDR3nt: TGCAGTGCTAGAGACCCTCTAGCGGGGTTATTAGATACGCAGTATTTT; CDR3aa: CSARDPLAGLLDTQYF
len: 15; v_gene: TRBV27; d_gene: TRBD1; j_gene: TRBJ1-6; abundance: .; CDR3nt: TGTGCCAGCAGTTTCCCCGGGACAGGGGGCTCACCCCTCCACTTT; CDR3aa: CASSFPGTGGSPLHF
len: 18; v_gene: TRBV5-4; d_gene: TRBD1; j_gene: TRBJ1-6; abundance: few; CDR3nt: TGTGCCAGCTCTCAATGGACAGGGGAATCGGGCTATAATTCACCCCTCCACTTT; CDR3aa: CASSQWTGESGYNSPLHF
len: 17; v_gene: TRBV5-8; d_gene: .; j_gene: TRBJ2-5; abundance: few; CDR3nt: TGTGCCAGCAGCTTGGGCTGGGTCTGGAGAAACGAAGAGACCCAGTACTTC; CDR3aa: CASSLGWVWRNEETQYF
len: 16; v_gene: TRBV7-9; d_gene: .; j_gene: TRBJ2-3; abundance: .; CDR3nt: TGTGCCAGCGTTGCAGTAGGGGGGGCGCACACAGATACGCAGTATTTT; CDR3aa: CASVAVGGAHTDTQYF
len: 16; v_gene: TRBV28; d_gene: .; j_gene: TRBJ2-3; abundance: .; CDR3nt: TGTGCCAGCAGTTTAGGCGTCGACCGACGCACAGATACGCAGTATTTT; CDR3aa: CASSLGVDRRTDTQYF
len: 14; v_gene: TRBV6-5; d_gene: TRBD2; j_gene: TRBJ2-1; abundance: .; CDR3nt: TGTGCCAGCAGTTACCGGGGGGTGTTCAATGAGCAGTTCTTC; CDR3aa: CASSYRGVFNEQFF
len: 14; v_gene: TRBV7-9; d_gene: TRBD1; j_gene: TRBJ1-2; abundance: few; CDR3nt: TGTGCCAGCAGCTCCCAGGGGGAGAACTATGGCTACACCTTC; CDR3aa: CASSSQGENYGYTF
len: 13; v_gene: TRBV7-6; d_gene: TRBD1; j_gene: TRBJ1-1; abundance: many; CDR3nt: TGTGCCAGCAGCTCAGGGCCGGACAGGGAAGCTTTCTTT; CDR3aa: CASSSGPDREAFF
len: 14; v_gene: TRBV6-1; d_gene: .; j_gene: TRBJ2-1; abundance: few; CDR3nt: TGTGCCAGCACTATATCCCATAGGGGCAATGAGCAGTTCTTC; CDR3aa: CASTISHRGNEQFF
len: 14; v_gene: TRBV12-3/TRBV12-4; d_gene: .; j_gene: TRBJ1-2; abundance: .; CDR3nt: TGTGCCAGCAGCCACCTTAGTCTGCACTATGGCTACACCTTC; CDR3aa: CASSHLSLHYGYTF
len: 15; v_gene: TRBV7-6; d_gene: .; j_gene: TRBJ1-1; abundance: many; CDR3nt: TGTGCCAGCAGCTTATTGGTAGGGAGGGGAACTGAAGCTTTCTTT; CDR3aa: CASSLLVGRGTEAFF
len: 14; v_gene: TRBV27; d_gene: .; j_gene: TRBJ1-6; abundance: .; CDR3nt: TGTGCCAGCAGTTCACAGGTAGAGGTATCACCCCTCCACTTT; CDR3aa: CASSSQVEVSPLHF
len: 15; v_gene: TRBV15; d_gene: TRBD1; j_gene: TRBJ1-4; abundance: .; CDR3nt: TGTGCCACCAGCAGACCGGGACAGTCAAATGAAAAACTGTTTTTT; CDR3aa: CATSRPGQSNEKLFF
len: 15; v_gene: TRBV7-3; d_gene: .; j_gene: TRBJ2-3; abundance: few; CDR3nt: TGTGCCAGCAGCTCGACTATCTCGCACACAGATACGCAGTATTTT; CDR3aa: CASSSTISHTDTQYF
len: 23; v_gene: TRBV4-1; d_gene: TRBD1; j_gene: TRBJ1-2; abundance: many; CDR3nt: TGCGCCAGCAGCCAAGTGAGGCTAAGCTGGGGGACCCCACAGGGGCCTCTTTACTATGGCTACACCTTC; CDR3aa: CASSQVRLSWGTPQGPLYYGYTF
len: 15; v_gene: TRBV6-2/TRBV6-3; d_gene: .; j_gene: TRBJ1-1; abundance: .; CDR3nt: TGTGCCAGCAGTCCGGACAGCGATCGTGACACTGAAGCTTTCTTT; CDR3aa: CASSPDSDRDTEAFF
len: 12; v_gene: TRBV7-6; d_gene: .; j_gene: TRBJ2-1; abundance: .; CDR3nt: TGTGCCAGCAGCTTCGATCTGGTTGAGCAGTTCTTC; CDR3aa: CASSFDLVEQFF
len: 16; v_gene: TRBV27; d_gene: .; j_gene: TRBJ2-1; abundance: .; CDR3nt: TGTGCCAGCAGTAGCACTACCCCGAGCTCCTACAATGAGCAGTTCTTC; CDR3aa: CASSSTTPSSYNEQFF
len: 15; v_gene: TRBV2; d_gene: TRBD1; j_gene: TRBJ1-1; abundance: .; CDR3nt: TGTGCCAGCAGTCATCCCGACAGGGTGACGACTGAAGCTTTCTTT; CDR3aa: CASSHPDRVTTEAFF
len: 16; v_gene: TRBV4-1; d_gene: .; j_gene: TRBJ2-5; abundance: few; CDR3nt: TGCGCCAGCAGCCAGGGGAATAAACAGTACCAAGAGACCCAGTACTTC; CDR3aa: CASSQGNKQYQETQYF
len: 16; v_gene: TRBV5-1; d_gene: .; j_gene: TRBJ2-5; abundance: few; CDR3nt: TGCGCCAGCAGCTTGGCCGGGGGCGAAAGTAGAGAGACCCAGTACTTC; CDR3aa: CASSLAGGESRETQYF
len: 15; v_gene: TRBV25-1; d_gene: TRBD1; j_gene: TRBJ2-5; abundance: many; CDR3nt: TGTGCCAGCAGTGACCGGGACAGGGGACAAGAGACCCAGTACTTC; CDR3aa: CASSDRDRGQETQYF
len: 18; v_gene: TRBV6-8; d_gene: .; j_gene: TRBJ1-1; abundance: .; CDR3nt: TGTGCCAGCAGTTACTCGAAAGGGGCCAGCGTGATGGACACTGAAACTTTCTTT; CDR3aa: CASSYSKGASVMDTETFF
len: 16; v_gene: TRBV2; d_gene: TRBD1; j_gene: TRBJ1-1; abundance: .; CDR3nt: TGTGCCAGCAGCCCGGGACAGGGGTATCCCTGGACTGAAGCTTTCTTT; CDR3aa: CASSPGQGYPWTEAFF